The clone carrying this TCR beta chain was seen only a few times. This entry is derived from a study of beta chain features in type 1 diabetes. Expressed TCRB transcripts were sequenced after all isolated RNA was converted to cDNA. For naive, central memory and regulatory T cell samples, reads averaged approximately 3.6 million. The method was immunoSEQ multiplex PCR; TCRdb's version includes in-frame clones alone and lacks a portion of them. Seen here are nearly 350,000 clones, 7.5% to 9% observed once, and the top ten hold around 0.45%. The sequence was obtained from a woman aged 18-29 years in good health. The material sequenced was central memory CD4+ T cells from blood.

This CDR3 reads CASSPSTGSGYTF. CDR3 nucleotide sequence: TGTGCCAGCAGCCCATCCACCGGCAGCGGCTACACCTTC. The rearrangement links TRBV7-3 to TRBJ1-2, with no clear D. The CDR3 length is 13 residues. V was trimmed by 5 bases and J by 8 bases, leaving 15 bases between them. Per germline, CDR1 SGHTA and CDR2 FQGTGA.